This T cell receptor beta chain is from a study of technical replicates of blood from four donors. Sequencing was performed with immunoSEQ multiplex PCR; in TCRdb, only in-frame clones are kept and a portion is missing. Here the sample spans around 76,000 clones, roughly 90% being singletons. This clone has just one count. The CDR3 totals 15 residues. The germline gives CDR1 SNHLY, CDR2 FYNNEI. V lost 11 bases and J lost 5; bases outside the gene matches: 14. The TCR comes from a human donor in good health. The gene calls are TRBV2 and TRBJ2-7; TRBD2 aligns across 11 bases. Material for sequencing was T cells isolated from PBMCs. CDR3 sequence: CAGAYLAGGQDEQYF. DNA of the CDR3: TGTGCCGGGGCATATTTAGCGGGAGGGCAGGACGAGCAGTACTTC.